The T cell receptor (beta chain) described here comes from a study of identifying expanded T cells in peripheral blood. General study results and limits: Across healthy donors, higher total template counts meant significantly greater approximately 2-week count variance. Technical replicates showed roughly 1.2 changed clones; about 2 weeks roughly 16; four weeks 19.

No infections or other immune events were documented during collection. Assay used: immunoSEQ multiplex PCR; TCRdb lists only in-frame clones, some missing. The sample contains 100,000 or so clones, approximately 90% of which appear only once. Germline CDR1 SGHRS, CDR2 YFSETQ. The V gene lost 4 bases and the J gene lost 4 bases, with 12 bases spanning the gap. The CDR3 totals 14 residues. With respect to this clone: Its antigen is unknown.

This sequence originates from a person aged 18 to 70 in good health. The material sequenced was blood. This chain joins TRBV5-1 and TRBJ1-3; D is undetermined. CDR3 sequence: CASSVWGPGNTIYF. Written as DNA, the CDR3 is TGCGCCAGCAGCGTCTGGGGTCCCGGAAACACCATATATTTT.